This entry concerns a single T cell receptor (beta chain). What it recognizes is unknown. Primers: 60 Vbeta forward and 13 Jbeta reverse. Clones were sequenced by immunoSEQ multiplex PCR, and TCRdb holds only the in-frame ones, with some missing. This sample has about 110,000 clones, with approximately 70% found just once. The data were obtained in a study of cytomegalovirus exposure and HLA in healthy donors. Notes on the study in general: Per a later analysis, under 20,000 TCR beta sequences showed association with HLA alleles at 0.05 false discovery rate. The listing of about 150 TCR beta chains classed them as cytomegalovirus-associated.

The receptor was derived from a man aged 35 to 55 in good health and CMV-seronegative. The specimen sequenced was PBMCs.

The CDR3 loop reads CASSVGGPGYNEQFF. For the CDR3, the DNA is TGTGCCAGCAGCGTAGGGGGGCCAGGGTACAATGAGCAGTTCTTC. The V call is TRBV9, the J call TRBJ2-1, with D possibly matching TRBD1 (6 bases). The V and J ends lost 0 bases and 4 bases respectively, with 11 bases between them. This CDR3 has 15 residues. Per germline, CDR1 SGDLS and CDR2 YYNGEE.